The 2 T cell receptor beta chains below all came from one sample that was sequenced in a study of cytomegalovirus exposure and HLA in healthy donors. Both 60 Vbeta primers and 13 Jbeta primers went into the PCR. Data came from immunoSEQ multiplex PCR; TCRdb stores just in-frame clones and leaves some out. The sample contains about 180,000 clones, 76% of which appear only once. The sequenced sample was PBMCs. These receptors came from a man in his late teens or twenties in good health and CMV-seronegative.

The V gene is TRBV30, the J gene TRBJ2-5, with a possible D match to TRBD1 (5 bases). Germline V gives CDR1 GTSNPN, CDR2 SVGIG (reference sequence). V shed 2 bases and J shed 4 bases, with 11 bases lying between them. CDR3 length equals 13 residues. CDR3 sequence (DNA): TGTGCCTGGAGTTCCCAGGGCAGAGAGACCCAGTACTTC. It is translated as CAWSSQGRETQYF.

The rearrangement joins TRBV28 to TRBJ2-5, with D perhaps TRBD1 (5 bases). Trimming removed 5 bases from V and 3 bases from J, with 13 bases in between. Germline V gene lookup returns CDR1 MDHEN and CDR2 SYDVKM. The CDR3 has 14 amino acids. CDR3 sequence: CASSPTGWEETQYF. The CDR3 DNA follows: TGTGCCAGCAGTCCAACAGGTTGGGAAGAGACCCAGTACTTC.